This T cell receptor beta chain comes out of a study of T-cell reconstitution after alpha-beta-depleted transplantation in children. The study, taken as a whole, reports: By one year post-transplant, T-cell counts and diversity largely arose from T cells that were newly produced. Elevated TCRbeta diversity at day 60 was traced, in some patients, to surviving recipient T cells and thymic progenitors. Approximately two months post-transplant, alpha-beta T cells reportedly originated from several hundred expanded graft clones.

This CDR3 region has 11 residues. Per the germline V gene, CDR1 is LGHDT and CDR2 is YNNKEL (reference sequence). Trimming took off 4 bases at V and 9 bases at J, with 7 bases between the two ends. Unique molecular identifiers were built into the TCRbeta library. Via MiXCR, TCRdb re-called the PCR reads, giving one row per CDR3 protein. The repertoire holds 250,000 to 400,000 distinct CDR3 sequences, around 20% seen once, with 10% to 11% in the top ten. This clonotype was detected a few times. Its cognate antigen is unknown. V and J are TRBV3-1 and TRBJ2-4; D is uncertain. This clonotype was sampled from a male patient between 5 and 17 years old who had a stem cell transplant for acute lymphoblastic leukemia, so the T cells may come from the graft donor. The source was PBMCs, mostly from graft donor cells, collected 180 days after TCRalphabeta/CD19-depleted stem cell transplant. CDR3 DNA sequence: TGTGCCAGCAGCCGGCCGGGCATTCAGTACTTC. This translates into CASSRPGIQYF.